The clone carrying this TCR beta chain was counted between two and nine times. Its specificity is not known. These data are taken from a study of blood T cells in healthy people across ages. V lost 2 bases to trimming and J lost 7 bases, with 14 bases between them. The length of the CDR3 is 15 residues. Germline values: CDR1 LGHNA, CDR2 YSLEER. General observations from the study: A strong correlation was found between TCR beta diversity and the percentage of naive T cells. Estimates drawn from one million T cells were deemed to understate diversity.

Then a second PCR, running about 6 to 11 cycles, was carried out with a sample-barcoded 5' primer and a J-beta primer mix. One entry per CDR3 protein, called by TCRdb with MiXCR from the 5' RACE reads. The sample consists of about a million distinct CDR3 sequences, roughly two fifths of them appearing once. Sequenced sample: blood. The receptor was isolated from a young man in good health. The chain couples TRBV4-3 to TRBJ2-2; D remains ambiguous. As DNA, the CDR3 is TGCGCCAGCAGCCAATTCTCCCAAGACCACGGGGAGCTGTTTTTT. Its translation: CASSQFSQDHGELFF.